This T cell receptor beta chain is from a study of T cell responses to AZD1222 COVID-19 vaccine (dated by TCRdb to the early 2020s). Study-level background: Because spike-specific TCR depth and breadth did not differ between the two schedules, AZD1222 recipients who got a second dose at roughly 4 weeks were pooled with those who got a second dose at roughly 12 weeks. TCR sequencing was performed for roughly 250 trial participants, of whom roughly 200 were given two doses of AZD1222 and approximately 25 were given two doses of MenACWY control vaccine. Trial participants were enrolled into age subgroups of 18-55, 56-69 and 70-plus years, which contained approximately 150, 28 and 58 TCR-sequenced participants, respectively.

The sample's time point label is to be understood as: baseline before first vaccination. Samples from vaccinated people were obtained from the UK trials COV001 and COV002, which included a single-blind randomized controlled phase 2/3 trial of AZD1222 (ChAdOx1 nCoV-19) in healthy adults. For TCRbeta chain sequencing, PBMC samples were collected from trial participants at day 0 and at day 28 after the second dose. This clone was observed a single time. The antigen it binds to is not known. The record has no base qualities; no much larger clone is one base away. What the study reported, not specific to this receptor: After two AZD1222 doses, spike-specific TCR breadth and depth were significantly higher than at day 0 and than in MenACWY recipients. Because no day 14 peak-response samples were available, the repertoires could be characterized only after the peak T cell response. Participants were mostly white British, with more females than males. The authors suggested clonal diversity may have been underestimated. The 56-69-year group was small, and its depth increase did not reach significance, likely because of low power. Only five to seven AZD1222 recipients were SARS-CoV-2 seropositive at baseline, limiting conclusions about previously exposed vaccinees. Vaccine-associated CD4 TCRs spanned the whole spike protein, with dominant responses in regions 160-218 and 743-854. Reportedly, close to half of the unique spike-specific TCRs recognized epitopes lying outside the regions that are mutated in the B.1.351 and B.1.1.7 variants.

The CDR3 regions of human TCRbeta chains were analyzed by immunosequencing. Regarding the original processing steps: TCRs in the repertoires were matched against a reference library of SARS-CoV-2-specific TCRs that had been generated with the MIRA antigen-specificity platform. Breadth was defined as the fraction of unique TCRs that were SARS-CoV-2-associated. Depth was defined as the fraction of total T cells that were SARS-CoV-2-associated. Each spike-specific TCR was assigned to its reactive spike region and to a CD4 or CD8 class using the MIRA data. Log10-transformed breadth and depth values were compared by one-way ANOVA with Sidak's multiple comparisons tests. Not all clones reach the TCRdb copy of this immuneACCESS table, which keeps in-frame sequences only. Checked studies attribute under half of the gap to unresolved V genes and leave the rest unexplained. V, J and clone size derive from that table, while D and trimming were established from the DNA sequence. This sample is represented by some 150,000 clones; around 89% of them were singletons. 2.5% to 3% of the sample goes to the ten largest clones.

As encoded in the germline V gene, CDR1 is SGHAT while CDR2 is FQNNGV. The CDR3 measures 18 amino acids from cysteine to phenylalanine. Of all the DNA, just the CDR3 is kept, 54 bases in frame from base 1. V and J lose 5 bases and 2 bases, and a span of 19 bases separates them. Sequenced material: peripheral blood, taken on day 0 of AZD1222 vaccination. This receptor chain uses TRBV11-2 and TRBJ2-6; the D gene cannot be resolved reliably. The receptor comes from an adult in good health. The CDR3 reads as follows: CASSLTNLIVTGANVLTF. The nucleotide sequence is given as TGTGCCAGCAGCCTTACAAATTTAATAGTCACTGGGGCCAACGTCCTGACTTTC. When the CDR3 is completed using the reference TRBV11-2 and TRBJ2-6 genes on either side, the full variable domain is EAGVAQSPRYKIIEKRQSVAFWCNPISGHATLYWYQQILGQGPKLLIQFQNNGVVDDSQLPKDRFSAERLKGVDSTLKIQPAKLEDSAVYLCASSLTNLIVTGANVLTFGAGSRLTVL.